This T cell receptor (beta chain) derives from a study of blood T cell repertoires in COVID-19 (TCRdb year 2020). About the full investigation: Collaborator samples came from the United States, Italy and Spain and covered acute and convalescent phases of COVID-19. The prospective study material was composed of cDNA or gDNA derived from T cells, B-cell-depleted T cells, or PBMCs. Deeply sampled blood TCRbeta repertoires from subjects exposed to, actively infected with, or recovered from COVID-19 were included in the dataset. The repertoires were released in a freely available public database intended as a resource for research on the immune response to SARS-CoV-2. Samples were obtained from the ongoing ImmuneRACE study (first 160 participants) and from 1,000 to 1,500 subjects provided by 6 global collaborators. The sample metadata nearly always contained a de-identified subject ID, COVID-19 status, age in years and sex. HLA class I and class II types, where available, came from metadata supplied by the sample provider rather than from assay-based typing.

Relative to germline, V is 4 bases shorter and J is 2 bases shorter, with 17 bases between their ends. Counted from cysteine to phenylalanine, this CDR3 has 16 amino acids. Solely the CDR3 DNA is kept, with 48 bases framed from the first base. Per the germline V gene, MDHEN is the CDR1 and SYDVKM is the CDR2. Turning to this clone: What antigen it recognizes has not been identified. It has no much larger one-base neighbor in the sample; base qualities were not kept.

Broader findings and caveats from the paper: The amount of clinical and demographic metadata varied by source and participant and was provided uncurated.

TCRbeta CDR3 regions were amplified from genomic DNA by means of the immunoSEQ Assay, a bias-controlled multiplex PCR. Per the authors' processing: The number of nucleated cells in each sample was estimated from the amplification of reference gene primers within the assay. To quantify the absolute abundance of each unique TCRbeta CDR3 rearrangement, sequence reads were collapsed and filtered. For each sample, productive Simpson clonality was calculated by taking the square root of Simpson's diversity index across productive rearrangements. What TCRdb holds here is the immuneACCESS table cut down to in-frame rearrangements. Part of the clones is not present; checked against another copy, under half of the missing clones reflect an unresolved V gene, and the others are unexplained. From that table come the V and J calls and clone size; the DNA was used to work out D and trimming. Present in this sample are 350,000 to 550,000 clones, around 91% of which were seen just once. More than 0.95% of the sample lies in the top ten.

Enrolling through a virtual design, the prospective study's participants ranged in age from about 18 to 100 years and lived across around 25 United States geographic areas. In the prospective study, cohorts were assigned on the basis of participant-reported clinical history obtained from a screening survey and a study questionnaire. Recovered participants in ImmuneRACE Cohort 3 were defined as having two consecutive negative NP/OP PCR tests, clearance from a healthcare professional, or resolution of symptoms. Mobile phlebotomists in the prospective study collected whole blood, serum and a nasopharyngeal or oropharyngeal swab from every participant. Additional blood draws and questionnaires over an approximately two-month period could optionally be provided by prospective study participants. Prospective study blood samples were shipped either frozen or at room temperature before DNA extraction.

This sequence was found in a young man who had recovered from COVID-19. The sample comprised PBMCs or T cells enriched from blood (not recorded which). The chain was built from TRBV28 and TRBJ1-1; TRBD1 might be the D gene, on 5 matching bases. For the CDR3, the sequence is CASSSPGGVGNTEAFF. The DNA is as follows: TGTGCCAGCAGTTCCCCGGGGGGGGTGGGAAACACTGAAGCTTTCTTT.